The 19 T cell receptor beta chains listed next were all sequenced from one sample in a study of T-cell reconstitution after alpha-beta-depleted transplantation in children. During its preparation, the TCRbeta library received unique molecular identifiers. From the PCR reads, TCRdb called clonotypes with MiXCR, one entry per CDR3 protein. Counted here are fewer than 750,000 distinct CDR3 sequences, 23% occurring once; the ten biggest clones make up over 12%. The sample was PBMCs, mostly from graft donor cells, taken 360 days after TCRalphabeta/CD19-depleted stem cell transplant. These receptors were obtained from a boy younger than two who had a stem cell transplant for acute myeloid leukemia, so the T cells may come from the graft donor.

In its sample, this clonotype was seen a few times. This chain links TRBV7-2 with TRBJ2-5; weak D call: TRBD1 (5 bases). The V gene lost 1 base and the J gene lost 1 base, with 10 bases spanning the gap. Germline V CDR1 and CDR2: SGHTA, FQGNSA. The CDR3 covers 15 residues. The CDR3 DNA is TGTGCCAGCAGCTTAGGACAGCTCATCCAAGAGACCCAGTACTTC. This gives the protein CASSLGQLIQETQYF.

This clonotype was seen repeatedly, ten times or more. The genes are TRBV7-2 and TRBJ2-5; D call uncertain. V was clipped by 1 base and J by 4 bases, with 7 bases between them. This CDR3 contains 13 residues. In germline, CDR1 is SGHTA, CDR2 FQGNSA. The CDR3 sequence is CASSLVAAETQYF. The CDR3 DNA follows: TGTGCCAGCAGCTTAGTGGCTGCAGAGACCCAGTACTTC.

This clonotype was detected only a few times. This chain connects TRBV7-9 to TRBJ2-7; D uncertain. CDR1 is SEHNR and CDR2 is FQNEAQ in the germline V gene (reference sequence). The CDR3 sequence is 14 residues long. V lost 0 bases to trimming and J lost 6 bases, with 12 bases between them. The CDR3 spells CASSLAYLRSEQYF. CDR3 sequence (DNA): TGTGCCAGCAGCTTAGCGTACTTGCGGAGCGAGCAGTACTTC.

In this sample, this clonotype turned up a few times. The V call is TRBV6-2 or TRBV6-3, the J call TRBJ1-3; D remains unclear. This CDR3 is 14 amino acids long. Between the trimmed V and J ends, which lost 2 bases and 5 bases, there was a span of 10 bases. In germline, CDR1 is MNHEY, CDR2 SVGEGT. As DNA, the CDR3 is TGTGCCAGCAGTTACGAGTACGGGAGAAACACCATATATTTT. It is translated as CASSYEYGRNTIYF.

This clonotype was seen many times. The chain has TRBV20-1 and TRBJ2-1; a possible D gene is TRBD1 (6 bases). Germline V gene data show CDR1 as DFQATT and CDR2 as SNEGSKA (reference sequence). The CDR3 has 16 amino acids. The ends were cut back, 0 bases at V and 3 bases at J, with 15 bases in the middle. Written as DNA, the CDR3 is TGCAGTGCTAGAGAACTACAGGGTAAAGGCTACAATGAGCAGTTCTTC. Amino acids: CSARELQGKGYNEQFF.

The CDR3 here is CATSDERGATDTQYF. DNA of the CDR3: TGTGCCACCAGTGATGAGCGGGGGGCCACAGATACGCAGTATTTT. The V call is TRBV24-1, the J call TRBJ2-3; 9 bases match TRBD2. This CDR3 comprises 15 residues. With 3 bases clipped from V and 2 bases from J, the junction kept 2 bases outside the gene matches. The germline CDR1 and CDR2 sequences are KGHDR and SFDVKD.

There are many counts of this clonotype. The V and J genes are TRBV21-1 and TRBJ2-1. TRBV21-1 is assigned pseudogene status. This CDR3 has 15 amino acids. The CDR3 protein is CASSLTAALGNEQFF. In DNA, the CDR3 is TGTGCCAGCAGCCTAACAGCAGCGTTAGGGAATGAGCAGTTCTTC.

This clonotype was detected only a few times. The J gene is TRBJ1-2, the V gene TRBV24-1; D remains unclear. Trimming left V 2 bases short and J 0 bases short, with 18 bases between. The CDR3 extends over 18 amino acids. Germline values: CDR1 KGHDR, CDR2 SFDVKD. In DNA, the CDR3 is TGTGCCACCAGTGATTGGGAAGAGGAGGCCATAGCTAACTATGGCTACACCTTC. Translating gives CATSDWEEEAIANYGYTF.

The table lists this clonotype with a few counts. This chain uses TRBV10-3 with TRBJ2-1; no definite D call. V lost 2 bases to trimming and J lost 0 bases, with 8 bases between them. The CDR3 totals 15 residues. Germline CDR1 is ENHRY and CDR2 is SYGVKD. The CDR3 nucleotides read TGTGCCATCAGTGAGCTCGGTCTCTCCTACAATGAGCAGTTCTTC. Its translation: CAISELGLSYNEQFF.

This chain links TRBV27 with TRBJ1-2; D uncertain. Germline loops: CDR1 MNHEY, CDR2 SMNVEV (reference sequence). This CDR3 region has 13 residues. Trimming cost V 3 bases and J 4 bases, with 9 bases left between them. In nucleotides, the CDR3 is TGTGCCAGCAGTTTCGGGTTTGGCTATGGCTACACCTTC. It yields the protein CASSFGFGYGYTF.

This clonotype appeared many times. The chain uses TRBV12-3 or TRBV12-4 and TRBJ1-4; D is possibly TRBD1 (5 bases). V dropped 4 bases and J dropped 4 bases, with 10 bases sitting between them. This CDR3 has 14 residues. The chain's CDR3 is CASSWGAYNEKLFF. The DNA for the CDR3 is TGTGCCAGCAGTTGGGGCGCTTATAATGAAAAACTGTTTTTT.

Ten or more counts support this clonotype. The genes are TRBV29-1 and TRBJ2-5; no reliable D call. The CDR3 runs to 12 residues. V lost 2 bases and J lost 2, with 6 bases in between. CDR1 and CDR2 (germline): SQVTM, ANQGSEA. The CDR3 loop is CSVEKGQETQYF. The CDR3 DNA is TGCAGCGTTGAAAAAGGGCAAGAGACCCAGTACTTC.

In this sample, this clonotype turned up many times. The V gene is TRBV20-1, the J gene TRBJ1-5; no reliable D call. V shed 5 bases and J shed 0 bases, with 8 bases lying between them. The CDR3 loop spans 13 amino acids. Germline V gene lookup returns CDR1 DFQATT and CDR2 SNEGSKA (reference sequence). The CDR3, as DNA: TGCAGTGCTGCCGGGATTAGCAATCAGCCCCAGCATTTT. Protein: CSAAGISNQPQHF.

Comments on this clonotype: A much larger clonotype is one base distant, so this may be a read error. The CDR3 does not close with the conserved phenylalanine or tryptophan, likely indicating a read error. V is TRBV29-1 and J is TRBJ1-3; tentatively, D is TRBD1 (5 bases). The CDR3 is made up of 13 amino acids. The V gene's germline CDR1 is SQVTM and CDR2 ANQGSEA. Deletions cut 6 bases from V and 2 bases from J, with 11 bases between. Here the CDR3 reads CSVGSGTGNTIYI. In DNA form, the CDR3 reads TGCAGCGTAGGGTCAGGGACTGGAAACACCATATATATT.

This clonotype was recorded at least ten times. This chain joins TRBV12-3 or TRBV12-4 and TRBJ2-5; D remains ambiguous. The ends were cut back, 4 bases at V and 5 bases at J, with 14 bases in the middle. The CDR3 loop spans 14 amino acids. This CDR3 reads CASSSGPRFETQYF. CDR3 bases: TGTGCCAGCAGTTCCGGGCCCAGATTCGAGACCCAGTACTTC.

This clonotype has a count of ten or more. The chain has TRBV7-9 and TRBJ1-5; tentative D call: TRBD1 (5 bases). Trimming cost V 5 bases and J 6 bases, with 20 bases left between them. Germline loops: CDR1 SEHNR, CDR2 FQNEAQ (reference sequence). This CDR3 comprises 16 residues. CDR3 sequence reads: CASSPQGTGNTQPQHF. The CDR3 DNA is TGTGCCAGCAGCCCCCAAGGTACAGGTAATACTCAGCCCCAGCATTTT.

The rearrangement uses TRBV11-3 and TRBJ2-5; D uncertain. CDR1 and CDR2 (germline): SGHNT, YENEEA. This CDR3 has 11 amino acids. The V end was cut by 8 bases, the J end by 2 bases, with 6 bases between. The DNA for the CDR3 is TGTGCCAGCGGCCAGCAAGAGACCCAGTACTTC. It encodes CASGQQETQYF.

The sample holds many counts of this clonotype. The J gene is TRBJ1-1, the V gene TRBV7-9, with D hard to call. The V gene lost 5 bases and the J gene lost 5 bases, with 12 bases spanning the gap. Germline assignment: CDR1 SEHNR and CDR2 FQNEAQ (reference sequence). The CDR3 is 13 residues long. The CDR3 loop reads CASSLDAGTEAFF. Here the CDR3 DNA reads TGTGCCAGCAGCCTAGACGCCGGAACTGAAGCTTTCTTT.

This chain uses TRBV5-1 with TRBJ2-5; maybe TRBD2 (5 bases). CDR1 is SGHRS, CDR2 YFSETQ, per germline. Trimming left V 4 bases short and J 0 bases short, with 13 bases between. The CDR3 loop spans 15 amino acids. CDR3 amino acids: CASSRGQRNQETQYF. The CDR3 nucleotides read TGCGCCAGCAGCCGCGGGCAGCGGAACCAAGAGACCCAGTACTTC.